What follows are 22 T cell receptor beta chains derived from one specimen sequenced in a study of CD8+ T cells in alopecia areata. Reverse transcription of extracted RNA yielded cDNA, which provided the sequencing template. The data were produced by immunoSEQ multiplex PCR, yet TCRdb's version contains in-frame clones alone and is incomplete. The repertoire holds roughly 150,000 clones, with 55% as singletons. The sample was CD4+ T cells sorted from blood. The receptors originated from a human donor in good health.

In its sample, this clone was seen a few times. The chain couples TRBV4-1 to TRBJ1-2; 12 bases map to TRBD1. The CDR3 is made up of 18 amino acids. CDR1 and CDR2 from the germline V gene are MGHRA and YSYEKL. V was clipped by 3 bases and J by 2 bases; unmatched bases: 10. CDR3 region: CASSQGTGGKRSNYGYTF. CDR3 in DNA: TGCGCCAGCAGCCAGGGGACAGGGGGCAAGAGGAGCAACTATGGCTACACCTTC.

The chain has TRBV2 and TRBJ1-5, with a possible D match to TRBD1 (5 bases). The CDR3 consists of 12 residues. Germline CDR1 is SNHLY and CDR2 is FYNNEI. The V end lost 6 bases, the J end lost 7 bases, and 10 bases lay between the germline ends. This CDR3 is CASRGEAQPQHF. The CDR3 DNA reads TGTGCCAGCAGGGGGGAAGCACAGCCCCAGCATTTT. Full variable domain (rest looked up from reference TRBV2 and TRBJ1-5): EPEVTQTPSHQVTQMGQEVILRCVPISNHLYFYWYRQILGQKVEFLVSFYNNEISEKSEIFDDQFSVERPDGSNFTLKIRSTKLEDSAMYFCASRGEAQPQHFGDGTRLSIL.

This clone was seen a handful of times. The rearrangement uses TRBV7-9 and TRBJ2-4, with 9 bases lining up with TRBD1. The germline V gene encodes CDR1 SEHNR and CDR2 FQNEAQ (reference sequence). The trim removed 5 bases at V and 8 bases at J, leaving 13 bases unmatched. There are 16 residues in the CDR3. CDR3 in DNA: TGTGCCAGCAGCCTTCCGGGACAGGGTGCGTTGGACATTCAGTACTTC. This sequence encodes CASSLPGQGALDIQYF.

This chain links TRBV25-1 with TRBJ2-5, with D uncertain. CDR3 size: 14 residues. Trimming removed 6 bases from V and 3 bases from J, with 14 bases in between. Germline V gives CDR1 MGHDK, CDR2 SYGVNS. CDR3 in DNA: TGTGCCAGCAGATCCGCGCAGGTCGAAGAGACCCAGTACTTC. Translation: CASRSAQVEETQYF.

The CDR3 DNA follows: TGCAGCGGACTATCGTTAGGGGCAGATACGCAGTATTTT. Protein product: CSGLSLGADTQYF. V and J are TRBV29-1 and TRBJ2-3; D is perhaps TRBD1 or TRBD2 (5 bases each). The germline V gene encodes CDR1 SQVTM and CDR2 ANQGSEA. There are 13 residues in the CDR3. V gave up 7 bases and J gave up 4 bases, with 15 bases separating them.

The chain links TRBV7-9 to TRBJ2-7; 9 positions agree with TRBD1. The CDR3 covers 15 residues. With V trimmed by 5 bases and J by 7 bases, 12 bases remained unmatched. Germline loops: CDR1 SEHNR, CDR2 FQNEAQ (reference sequence). The CDR3 loop is CASSTRDRALGEQYF. In DNA, the CDR3 is TGTGCCAGCAGCACACGGGACAGGGCCCTCGGGGAGCAGTACTTC.

This rearrangement joins TRBV25-1 to TRBJ2-3; no definite D call. Germline V gene sequence: CDR1 MGHDK, CDR2 SYGVNS. Trimming shortened V by 4 bases and J by 0 bases, and 11 bases separated the two germline ends. The CDR3 contains 15 residues. CDR3 nucleotide sequence: TGTGCCAGCAGTGGAGCTGCCTATAGCACAGATACGCAGTATTTT. Protein sequence: CASSGAAYSTDTQYF.

V is TRBV30 and J is TRBJ1-5, with D possibly TRBD1 on 5 matching bases. CDR1 and CDR2 (germline): GTSNPN, SVGIG (reference sequence). This CDR3 has 13 residues. The germline V and J ends were trimmed by 5 bases and 4 bases, with 12 bases remaining between them. CDR3: CAWESGGNQPQHF. DNA for the CDR3: TGTGCCTGGGAGTCGGGGGGGAATCAGCCCCAGCATTTT.

This clone is a singleton in its sample. One end of the junction varies from germline; a read error may be responsible. The chain carries TRBV30 and TRBJ1-4, with D possibly matching TRBD1 (6 bases). This CDR3 spans 17 amino acids. Germline V gives CDR1 GTSNPN, CDR2 SVGIG (reference sequence). CDR3 loop: CAWSVRPGHLEAGKTVF. Here the CDR3 DNA reads TGTGCCTGGAGTGTACGACCGGGACACCTCGAAGCGGGAAAAACTGTTTTT.

The chain employs TRBV7-2 and TRBJ2-5; maybe TRBD2 (6 bases). The CDR3 extends over 13 amino acids. The germline V and J ends were trimmed by 1 base and 8 bases, with 11 bases remaining between them. Germline CDR1 is SGHTA and CDR2 is FQGNSA. CDR3 sequence: CASSLGGRRTQYF. The CDR3 nucleotides are TGTGCCAGCAGCTTAGGAGGGAGGAGAACCCAGTACTTC.

The V and J genes are TRBV9 and TRBJ2-7; 7 bases fit TRBD1. The germline V gene encodes CDR1 SGDLS and CDR2 YYNGEE. This CDR3 region has 13 residues. V dropped 3 bases and J dropped 4; count of bases not matched to a gene: 4. In nucleotides, the CDR3 is TGTGCCAGCAGCGCCCAGACAGGGTACGAGCAGTACTTC. It specifies CASSAQTGYEQYF. The variable domain in full, with the rest retrieved from reference TRBV9 and TRBJ2-7, is DSGVTQTPKHLITATGQRVTLRCSPRSGDLSVYWYQQSLDQGLQFLIQYYNGEERAKGNILERFSAQQFPDLHSELNLSSLELGDSALYFCASSAQTGYEQYFGPGTRLTVT.

This chain links TRBV29-1 with TRBJ2-7; 10 bases are a match to TRBD2. The CDR3 runs to 13 residues. CDR1 is SQVTM, CDR2 ANQGSEA, per germline. V lost 4 bases and J lost 2; bases outside the gene matches: 2. The CDR3 region is CSVGLAGAYEQYF. CDR3 nucleotides: TGCAGCGTTGGTCTAGCGGGAGCCTACGAGCAGTACTTC.

The chain couples TRBV28 to TRBJ2-6, with a weak D call TRBD2 (5 bases). The CDR3 is 16 amino acids. V lost 4 bases, J lost 4 bases, and 14 bases lay in between. Germline CDR1 MDHEN, CDR2 SYDVKM. The CDR3 spells CASSSIGSLGANVLTF. The DNA of the CDR3 is TGTGCCAGCAGTTCGATAGGGAGTCTGGGGGCCAACGTCCTGACTTTC.

In this sample, this clone turned up a few times. The chain employs TRBV10-1 and TRBJ2-4, with unresolved D. Trimming took off 7 bases at V and 1 base at J, with 8 bases between the two ends. Per germline, CDR1 WNHNN and CDR2 SYGVQD (reference sequence). This CDR3 has 13 residues. The CDR3 is CASIRLAKNIQYF. The DNA of the CDR3 is TGCGCCAGCATTCGGCTGGCCAAAAACATTCAGTACTTC.

This clone was counted only a few times. The V call is TRBV10-3, the J call TRBJ2-4; D uncertain. The CDR3 contains 11 residues. Per germline, CDR1 ENHRY and CDR2 SYGVKD. V was shortened by 10 bases and J by 8 bases, with 12 bases between the two germline ends. CDR3 nucleotide sequence: TGTGCCACCGGGTCATTGGACATTCAGTACTTC. Its translation is CATGSLDIQYF.

This clone appeared a single time. V gene TRBV6-5 combines with J gene TRBJ1-1, with unresolved D. Trimming removed 4 bases at V and 1 base at J, with 7 bases between. Germline assignment: CDR1 MNHEY and CDR2 SVGAGI. The CDR3 loop spans 13 amino acids. The CDR3 DNA is TGTGCCAGCAGTTTGACCCAGAACACTGAAGCTTTCTTT. Amino acid sequence: CASSLTQNTEAFF.

The chain employs TRBV5-1 and TRBJ2-3, with D hard to call. V gave up 1 base and J gave up 0 bases, with 6 bases separating them. Germline V gives CDR1 SGHRS, CDR2 YFSETQ. The CDR3 length is 14 residues. CDR3 loop: CASSLRQSTDTQYF. CDR3 DNA: TGCGCCAGCAGCTTGAGGCAGAGCACAGATACGCAGTATTTT.

V usage is TRBV9 and J usage is TRBJ1-1; D unresolved. V lost 0 bases to trimming and J lost 1 base, with 10 bases between them. The CDR3 sequence is 15 residues long. Germline assignment: CDR1 SGDLS and CDR2 YYNGEE. CDR3 nucleotide sequence: TGTGCCAGCAGCGTAGGGGGTCTGAAGAACACTGAAGCTTTCTTT. It yields the protein CASSVGGLKNTEAFF.

This clone was seen a single time. V gene TRBV6-9 combines with J gene TRBJ2-3; 7 bases are shared with TRBD2. V trimming: 4 bases; J trimming: 1 base; junction bases outside the gene matches: 5. The germline gives CDR1 MNHGY, CDR2 SVAAGI. This CDR3 contains 15 residues. The CDR3 region is CASSSGGRGTDTQYF. The CDR3 DNA follows: TGTGCCAGCAGTTCAGGCGGGAGAGGCACAGATACGCAGTATTTT.

As concerns this clone: The sample contains more than one DNA sequence encoding this CDR3. V and J are TRBV28 and TRBJ2-3; D is unresolved. This CDR3 has 13 amino acids. Looked up from germline, CDR1 is MDHEN and CDR2 is SYDVKM. V was shortened by 1 base and J by 4 bases, with 6 bases between the two germline ends. The CDR3 bases are TGTGCCAGCAGTTTATCGTCCCCAGATACGCAGTATTTT. This translates into CASSLSSPDTQYF. Full variable domain (outside the CDR3, taken from reference TRBV28 and TRBJ2-3): DVKVTQSSRYLVKRTGEKVFLECVQDMDHENMFWYRQDPGLGLRLIYFSYDVKMKEKGDIPEGYSVSREKKERFSLILESASTNQTSMYLCASSLSSPDTQYFGPGTRLTVL.

The chain links TRBV5-1 to TRBJ1-2, with a weak D call TRBD1 (6 bases). The V end was cut by 0 bases, the J end by 3 bases, with 15 bases between. Looked up from germline, CDR1 is SGHRS and CDR2 is YFSETQ. The CDR3 sequence is 16 residues long. The CDR3 coding sequence is TGCGCCAGCAGCTTGGAATTCCGACAGGAAGACTATGGCTACACCTTC. This gives the protein CASSLEFRQEDYGYTF.

The chain combines TRBV13 with TRBJ2-5; unclear D gene. The CDR3 runs to 16 residues. Germline V CDR1 and CDR2: PRHDT, FYEKMQ (reference sequence). V was trimmed by 3 bases and J by 2 bases, leaving 16 bases between them. CDR3 DNA sequence: TGTGCCAGCAGCTTGATAGAGAGTAAAGGTCAAGAGACCCAGTACTTC. Translating it yields CASSLIESKGQETQYF. Drawing the rest from reference TRBV13 and TRBJ2-5, the complete variable domain is AAGVIQSPRHLIKEKRETATLKCYPIPRHDTVYWYQQGPGQDPQFLISFYEKMQSDKGSIPDRFSAQQFSDYHSELNMSSLELGDSALYFCASSLIESKGQETQYFGPGTRLLVL.